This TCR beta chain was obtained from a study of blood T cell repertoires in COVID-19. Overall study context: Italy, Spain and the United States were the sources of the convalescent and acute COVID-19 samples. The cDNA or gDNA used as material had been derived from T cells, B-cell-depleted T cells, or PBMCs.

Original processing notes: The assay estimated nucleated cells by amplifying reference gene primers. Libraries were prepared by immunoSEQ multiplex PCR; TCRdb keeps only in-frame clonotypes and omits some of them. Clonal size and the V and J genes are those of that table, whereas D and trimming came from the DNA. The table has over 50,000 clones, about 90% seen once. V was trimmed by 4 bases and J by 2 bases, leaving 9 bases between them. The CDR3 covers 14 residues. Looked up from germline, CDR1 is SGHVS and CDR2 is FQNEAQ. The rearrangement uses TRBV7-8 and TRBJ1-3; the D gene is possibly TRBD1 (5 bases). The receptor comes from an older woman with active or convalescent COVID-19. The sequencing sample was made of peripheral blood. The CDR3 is CASSSGTAGNTIYF. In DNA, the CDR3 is TGTGCCAGCAGCTCAGGGACTGCTGGAAACACCATATATTTT.